This T cell receptor (beta chain) was obtained from a study of blood T cell repertoires in COVID-19. Per the original data handling: Using reference gene primer amplification, nucleated cell counts were estimated. Here immunoSEQ multiplex PCR was the method, and the copy in TCRdb shows in-frame clones only, minus some. Clone size and V and J calls were adopted from that table, with D and trimming inferred from the DNA. Of 300,000 or so clones listed, roughly nine tenths are singletons. V lost 4 bases, J lost 5 bases, and 3 bases stayed unmatched. The CDR3 runs to 15 residues. In germline, CDR1 is LNHDA, CDR2 SQIVND (reference sequence).

The chain joins TRBV19 to TRBJ2-1; 12 bases are shared with TRBD2. Source material: peripheral blood. The clonotype comes from a woman aged 30 to 39 with COVID-19, enrolled during active disease. DNA for the CDR3: TGTGCCAGTAGTACACGGACTAGCGGGGACAATGAGCAGTTCTTC. Amino acids: CASSTRTSGDNEQFF.